What follows are 20 T cell receptor beta chains derived from one specimen sequenced in a study of blood T cell repertoires in COVID-19. Data came from immunoSEQ multiplex PCR; TCRdb stores just in-frame clones and leaves some out. Among about 110,000 clones, about four fifths were seen once, and the ten largest hold roughly 15%. The specimen sequenced was peripheral blood. The receptors shown here come from a woman of 80 years or more with acute or convalescent COVID-19.

The chain employs TRBV3-1 (or the pseudogene TRBV3-2) and TRBJ2-7, with 9 positions matching TRBD2. V lost 0 bases and J lost 2; bases outside the gene matches: 5. The CDR3 length is 16 residues. The germline V gene encodes CDR1 LGHDT and CDR2 YNNKEL (reference sequence). CDR3 DNA sequence: TGTGCCAGCAGCCAAGATTTAACTAGCGGGCCCTACGAGCAGTACTTC. It codes for CASSQDLTSGPYEQYF.

The chain is built from TRBV12-3 or TRBV12-4 and TRBJ1-5; D is unresolved. The CDR3 length is 13 residues. V lost 4 bases, J lost 7 bases, and 11 bases lay in between. CDR3 coding DNA: TGTGCCAGCAGTTCCCGAGAACGCCAGCCCCAGCATTTT. Protein sequence: CASSSRERQPQHF.

The chain combines TRBV7-2 with TRBJ1-1; 8 bases align to TRBD1. Looked up from germline, CDR1 is SGHTA and CDR2 is FQGNSA. The V segment lost 7 bases and the J segment 4 bases; nucleotides outside the gene matches: 8. CDR3 length equals 14 residues. The CDR3 is CASIKDRGGTEAFF. The CDR3 coding sequence is TGTGCCAGCATCAAAGACAGGGGTGGCACTGAAGCTTTCTTT.

The chain has TRBV7-9 and TRBJ2-2; D call uncertain. The CDR3 spans 13 residues. V lost 5 bases, J lost 4 bases, and 8 bases lay in between. Germline V gives CDR1 SEHNR, CDR2 FQNEAQ (reference sequence). The CDR3 region is CASSVKITGELFF. The CDR3 DNA is TGTGCCAGCAGCGTAAAAATCACCGGGGAGCTGTTTTTT.

The chain joins TRBV5-5 to TRBJ1-2, with D perhaps TRBD1 (5 bases). The ends were cut back, 3 bases at V and 4 bases at J, with 13 bases in the middle. Looked up from germline, CDR1 is SGHKS and CDR2 is YYEKEE (reference sequence). The length of the CDR3 is 14 residues. CDR3 amino acids: CASSSGGAPYGYTF. CDR3 DNA: TGTGCCAGCAGCTCAGGTGGGGCCCCCTATGGCTACACCTTC.

The chain uses TRBV6-5 and TRBJ2-3; 7 bases fit TRBD1. CDR3 length equals 14 residues. The germline CDR1 and CDR2 sequences are MNHEY and SVGAGI. The junction had 6 bases not matched to a gene; V was cut back by 6 bases and J by 3 bases. The CDR3 DNA reads TGTGCCAGCAGGGGACAGTCGCCTACAGATACGCAGTATTTT. It encodes CASRGQSPTDTQYF.

The chain links TRBV28 to TRBJ2-5, with 10 nucleotides matching TRBD1. Germline V gives CDR1 MDHEN, CDR2 SYDVKM. The CDR3 length is 15 residues. V trimming: 4 bases; J trimming: 3 bases; junction bases outside the gene matches: 5. In DNA form, the CDR3 reads TGTGCCAGCAGTTCATCCGGGACAGGGGAAGAGACCCAGTACTTC. It yields the protein CASSSSGTGEETQYF.

This clone was found once. The V and J genes are TRBV2 and TRBJ2-3; 7 bases agree with TRBD2. The germline gives CDR1 SNHLY, CDR2 FYNNEI. Trimming at V came to 8 bases and at J to 0 bases, leaving 14 bases not matched to a gene. The CDR3 loop spans 17 amino acids. The CDR3 sequence is CASGALGAGMSTDTQYF. Written as DNA, the CDR3 is TGTGCCAGCGGGGCCTTAGGAGCGGGGATGAGCACAGATACGCAGTATTTT.

The chain uses TRBV5-1 and TRBJ2-1, with TRBD1 matching 7 bases. This CDR3 spans 16 amino acids. V was pared by 4 bases and J by 4 bases, with 11 bases of the junction left unmatched. Looked up from germline, CDR1 is SGHRS and CDR2 is YFSETQ. In DNA, the CDR3 is TGCGCCAGCAGCATCGGGACAGCGATCCTATACAATGAGCAGTTCTTC. Its protein is CASSIGTAILYNEQFF.

The chain employs TRBV2 and TRBJ2-4; no clear D gene. Trimming removed 4 bases from V and 15 bases from J, with 25 bases in between. The germline CDR1 and CDR2 sequences are SNHLY and FYNNEI. CDR3 length: 15 residues. Here the CDR3 reads CASSGSLDTRKLRYF. The CDR3 DNA reads TGTGCCAGCAGTGGGAGTCTTGATACTCGGAAGTTACGGTACTTC.

CDR3 sequence: CASSKTSGRSYNEQFF. In DNA, the CDR3 is TGCGCCAGCAGCAAGACTAGCGGGAGATCCTACAATGAGCAGTTCTTC. This chain connects TRBV5-1 to TRBJ2-1; TRBD2 matches at 12 bases. This CDR3 has 16 amino acids. Trimming took 4 bases from V and 1 from J; bases not matched to a gene: 3. Germline assignment: CDR1 SGHRS and CDR2 YFSETQ.

This clone showed up just a few times. The chain joins TRBV2 to TRBJ1-5, with D tentatively TRBD1 (5 bases). The CDR3 has 16 amino acids. V gave up 0 bases and J gave up 6 bases, with 15 bases separating them. CDR1 SNHLY and CDR2 FYNNEI come from the germline V gene. CDR3 in DNA: TGTGCCAGCAGTGAAGCTGCGCCAGGGTGGCCTCAGCCCCAGCATTTT. As protein: CASSEAAPGWPQPQHF.

This clone was detected a few times. Additional DNA sequences in this sample encode the identical CDR3. This CDR3 reads CASSLPRETYEQYF. For the CDR3, the DNA is TGTGCCAGCAGCTTACCCCGGGAGACCTACGAGCAGTACTTC. The chain has TRBV7-9 and TRBJ2-7; possibly TRBD2 for D (6 bases). The V gene lost 2 bases and the J gene lost 2 bases, with 10 bases spanning the gap. Germline V CDR1 and CDR2: SEHNR, FQNEAQ (reference sequence). The length of the CDR3 is 14 residues.

The rearrangement joins TRBV19 to TRBJ1-4; D call uncertain. The germline gives CDR1 LNHDA, CDR2 SQIVND (reference sequence). This CDR3 contains 16 residues. Trimming removed 1 base at V and 0 bases at J, with 9 bases between. This CDR3 is CASSIGGKATNEKLFF. The CDR3 DNA follows: TGTGCCAGTAGTATAGGCGGAAAGGCAACTAATGAAAAACTGTTTTTT.

This rearrangement joins TRBV27 to TRBJ2-7; D ambiguous. The germline gives CDR1 MNHEY, CDR2 SMNVEV (reference sequence). Trimming removed 2 bases at V and 1 base at J, with 9 bases between. This CDR3 contains 14 residues. As DNA, the CDR3 is TGTGCCAGCAGTTTAAACGGCGGTTCCTACGAGCAGTACTTC. This encodes CASSLNGGSYEQYF.

In this sample, this clone turned up a few times. The chain has TRBV2 and TRBJ2-2; 12 nucleotides match TRBD2. This CDR3 contains 18 residues. Germline V gene lookup returns CDR1 SNHLY and CDR2 FYNNEI. The ends lost 7 bases at V and 4 bases at J; junction bases unmatched: 13. The CDR3 DNA is TGTGCCAGCACCCAAAGGCTAGCGGGAGGGCCGGGCACCGGGGAGCTGTTTTTT. Residues: CASTQRLAGGPGTGELFF.

V is TRBV2 and J is TRBJ2-5; 8 bases map to TRBD2. V lost 6 bases and J lost 5; bases outside the gene matches: 2. CDR1 SNHLY and CDR2 FYNNEI come from the germline V gene. The CDR3 extends over 12 amino acids. DNA of the CDR3: TGTGCCAGCAGGCGGGAGGAGGAGACCCAGTACTTC. Encoded protein: CASRREEETQYF.

V usage is TRBV4-2 and J usage is TRBJ2-7; 7 bases fit TRBD1. V shed 3 bases, J shed 4 bases, and the junction held 9 bases outside the gene matches. The CDR3 is 15 residues long. In germline, CDR1 is LGHNA, CDR2 YNFKEQ. Here the CDR3 reads CASSQGQTTAYEQYF. The CDR3 nucleotides are TGTGCCAGCAGCCAGGGACAGACTACAGCTTACGAGCAGTACTTC.

The chain employs TRBV10-3 and TRBJ1-5; 7 nucleotides line up with TRBD1. Per germline, CDR1 ENHRY and CDR2 SYGVKD. This CDR3 comprises 14 residues. With 8 bases clipped from V and 3 bases from J, the junction kept 7 bases outside the gene matches. CDR3 coding DNA: TGTGCCATCCGACAGGGCCCCATCAATCAGCCCCAGCATTTT. Translation gives CAIRQGPINQPQHF.

This chain connects TRBV7-2 to TRBJ2-6, with D possibly matching TRBD1 (5 bases). V was cut by 5 bases and J by 0 bases, with 11 bases left in between. The CDR3 runs to 16 residues. Germline CDR1 and CDR2: SGHTA and FQGNSA. The CDR3 region is CASSDYRGSGANVLTF. In DNA, the CDR3 is TGTGCCAGCAGCGATTATAGGGGCTCTGGGGCCAACGTCCTGACTTTC.